Each of the 26 T cell receptor beta chains below was sequenced from the same sample in a study of memory CD4+ T cells and cytomegalovirus serostatus (dated by TCRdb to between 2019 and 2020). The receptor library was made with the immunoSEQ multiplex PCR assay. As stored in TCRdb, this immuneACCESS dataset retains in-frame rearrangements with V and J assigned. A fraction of the clones does not appear; measured against another copy, unresolved V genes explain less than half of the discrepancy, and the remainder lacks a known reason. The sample has 70,000 to 95,000 clones on record, 65% to 85% of them singletons. About 0.72% of the sample goes to the ten largest clones. A FACSAria II was used to sort memory CD4+ T cells, defined as single viable CD3+CD4+CD8-CD45RO+ cells. The specimen was memory CD4+ T cells from blood. Receptor source: an adult in good health and CMV-seronegative.

The rearrangement joins TRBV2 to TRBJ2-3, with 8 bases identical to TRBD1. The ends lost 6 bases at V and 6 bases at J; junction bases unmatched: 2. Looked up from germline, CDR1 is SNHLY and CDR2 is FYNNEI. This CDR3 is built from 12 residues. CDR3: CASRTGGDTQYF. The CDR3 DNA is TGTGCCAGCAGAACAGGGGGGGATACGCAGTATTTT.

The chain uses TRBV2 and TRBJ1-1; no clear D. Trimming left V 5 bases short and J 3 bases short, with 10 bases between. This CDR3 has 13 amino acids. From germline, CDR1 is SNHLY and CDR2 FYNNEI. CDR3 in amino acids: CASSYDWDTEAFF. CDR3 bases: TGTGCCAGCAGTTACGACTGGGACACTGAAGCTTTCTTT. The full variable domain, completed using reference TRBV2 and TRBJ1-1, is EPEVTQTPSHQVTQMGQEVILRCVPISNHLYFYWYRQILGQKVEFLVSFYNNEISEKSEIFDDQFSVERPDGSNFTLKIRSTKLEDSAMYFCASSYDWDTEAFFGQGTRLTVV.

This chain uses TRBV5-5 with TRBJ1-4; 7 nucleotides agree with TRBD1. The CDR3 has 13 amino acids. V was clipped by 9 bases and J by 4 bases; unmatched bases: 6. CDR1 and CDR2 from the germline V gene are SGHKS and YYEKEE (reference sequence). CDR3 residues: CATRDSLNEKLFF. CDR3 nucleotides: TGTGCCACCCGGGACAGCCTTAATGAAAAACTGTTTTTT.

This chain's CDR3 is CASSLAGGRGGNTIYF. The CDR3 DNA follows: TGTGCCAGCAGCTTAGCGGGCGGCAGGGGGGGAAACACCATATATTTT. This chain uses TRBV7-2 with TRBJ1-3; 7 positions match TRBD1. Germline trimming cut 0 bases from V and 4 bases from J; bases unmatched to any gene: 6. The CDR3 extends over 16 amino acids. The germline V gene encodes CDR1 SGHTA and CDR2 FQGNSA.

The gene calls are TRBV10-3 and TRBJ2-7; D is perhaps TRBD1 (6 bases). Trimming removed 0 bases from V and 2 bases from J, with 14 bases in between. This CDR3 is 16 amino acids long. The germline gives CDR1 ENHRY, CDR2 SYGVKD. The CDR3: CAISESQGKRTYEQYF. The DNA for the CDR3 is TGTGCCATCAGTGAGTCCCAGGGGAAGAGGACCTACGAGCAGTACTTC.

The genes are TRBV7-2 and TRBJ2-3; D unresolved. Trimming took 4 bases from V and 2 from J, leaving 1 base between them. This CDR3 region has 11 residues. In germline, CDR1 is SGHTA, CDR2 FQGNSA. CDR3 sequence: CASSYTDTQYF. CDR3 sequence (DNA): TGTGCCAGCAGCTACACAGATACGCAGTATTTT.

The rearrangement links TRBV6-5 to TRBJ1-2, with unresolved D. The V gene's germline CDR1 is MNHEY and CDR2 SVGAGI. The CDR3 runs to 16 residues. Trimming stripped 0 bases from V and 4 bases from J, with 15 bases between. The CDR3 region has the DNA TGTGCCAGCAGTTACTCTCTTAGTGGCTTTTCCTATGGCTACACCTTC. Amino acid sequence: CASSYSLSGFSYGYTF.

The J gene is TRBJ2-5, the V gene TRBV5-4, with D maybe TRBD1 (6 bases). V lost 1 base to trimming and J lost 2 bases, with 6 bases between them. The germline V gene encodes CDR1 SGHNT and CDR2 YYREEE (reference sequence). The CDR3 has 13 amino acids. DNA of the CDR3: TGTGCCAGCAGCTTGAGGGGGCAAGAGACCCAGTACTTC. As protein: CASSLRGQETQYF. Based on the CDR3 plus reference TRBV5-4 and TRBJ2-5, the full variable domain is ETGVTQSPTHLIKTRGQQVTLRCSSQSGHNTVSWYQQALGQGPQFIFQYYREEENGRGNFPPRFSGLQFPNYSSELNVNALELDDSALYLCASSLRGQETQYFGPGTRLLVL.

The chain carries TRBV10-3 and TRBJ2-6; a possible D gene is TRBD1 (6 bases). The CDR3 runs to 13 residues. CDR1 is ENHRY, CDR2 SYGVKD, per germline. Trimming pared 8 bases from V and 9 bases from J, leaving 14 bases between. The CDR3 protein is CAISAGEGNVLTF. CDR3 DNA: TGTGCCATCTCAGCAGGGGAAGGCAACGTCCTGACTTTC.

This clone was detected only a few times. V gene TRBV5-4 combines with J gene TRBJ1-2; D possibly corresponds to TRBD1 (5 bases). The germline CDR1 and CDR2 sequences are SGHNT and YYREEE (reference sequence). V lost 0 bases and J 2 bases, leaving 11 bases between the germline ends. The CDR3 sequence is 15 residues long. This chain's CDR3 is CASSLEPTANYGYTF. The CDR3 coding sequence is TGTGCCAGCAGCTTGGAGCCGACAGCCAACTATGGCTACACCTTC.

The chain couples TRBV25-1 to TRBJ2-5; the match to TRBD2 covers 12 bases. The CDR3 is 16 amino acids. V lost 3 bases, J lost 5 bases, and 7 bases stayed unmatched. CDR1 and CDR2 (germline): MGHDK, SYGVNS. CDR3 sequence: CASSDSRTSGVETQYF. In nucleotides, the CDR3 is TGTGCCAGCAGTGATTCTCGGACTAGCGGGGTGGAGACCCAGTACTTC.

This chain connects TRBV19 to TRBJ2-6; the match to TRBD1 covers 7 bases. Germline CDR1 reads LNHDA; CDR2 reads SQIVND (reference sequence). The CDR3 is 18 amino acids. The junction had 12 bases not matched to a gene; V was cut back by 4 bases and J by 3 bases. CDR3 in DNA: TGTGCCAGTAGTAGGCCCATTACTACAGGGGTTGGGGCCAACGTCCTGACTTTC. This translates into CASSRPITTGVGANVLTF. Variable domain in full (rest from reference TRBV19 and TRBJ2-6): DGGITQSPKYLFRKEGQNVTLSCEQNLNHDAMYWYRQDPGQGLRLIYYSQIVNDFQKGDIAEGYSVSREKKESFPLTVTSAQKNPTAFYLCASSRPITTGVGANVLTFGAGSRLTVL.

The chain combines TRBV28 with TRBJ2-7, with D possibly matching TRBD1 (5 bases). Deletions cut 6 bases from V and 2 bases from J, with 14 bases between. Per the germline V gene, CDR1 is MDHEN and CDR2 is SYDVKM. The CDR3 has 14 residues. Written as DNA, the CDR3 is TGTGCCAGCAGCCTATTGGACACGACCTACGAGCAGTACTTC. It specifies CASSLLDTTYEQYF.

The chain couples TRBV5-1 to TRBJ2-1, with a weak D call TRBD2 (5 bases). There are 15 residues in the CDR3. The ends were cut back, 7 bases at V and 0 bases at J, with 14 bases in the middle. Germline CDR1 is SGHRS and CDR2 is YFSETQ. CDR3 bases: TGCGCCAGCCGACGGGGAGAACCCTCCTACAATGAGCAGTTCTTC. This sequence encodes CASRRGEPSYNEQFF.

The gene calls are TRBV9 and TRBJ2-3; 7 nucleotides line up with TRBD1. V lost 4 bases to trimming and J lost 3 bases; unmatched junction nucleotides: 14. Germline loops: CDR1 SGDLS, CDR2 YYNGEE. The CDR3 consists of 17 residues. Here the CDR3 reads CASSRFGVTGTTDTQYF. The CDR3 nucleotides are TGTGCCAGCAGCCGATTTGGAGTGACAGGGACGACAGATACGCAGTATTTT.

The rearrangement links TRBV5-1 to TRBJ2-7; 8 nucleotides align to TRBD2. CDR3 length: 15 residues. Germline CDR1 is SGHRS and CDR2 is YFSETQ. Unmatched junction bases numbered 11, after V lost 2 bases and J lost 7 bases. The CDR3 loop is CASSLVSSGRGEQYF. The CDR3 DNA sequence: TGCGCCAGCAGCTTAGTATCTAGCGGGCGAGGGGAGCAGTACTTC.

This clone was counted only a few times. CDR3 in amino acids: CASSSQPLQENTEAFF. The CDR3 region has the DNA TGTGCCAGCTCGTCTCAACCACTCCAGGAGAACACTGAAGCTTTCTTT. The chain employs TRBV18 and TRBJ1-1; no clear D. Germline CDR1 and CDR2: KGHSH and LQKENI. This CDR3 has 16 residues. V gave up 6 bases and J gave up 1 base, with 18 bases separating them.

This clone was seen a handful of times. The chain has TRBV19 and TRBJ1-1; D gene uncertain. This CDR3 is 13 amino acids long. Germline V CDR1 and CDR2: LNHDA, SQIVND (reference sequence). V lost 5 bases to trimming and J lost 4 bases, with 11 bases between them. CDR3 bases: TGTGCCAGTAGTTCAAGACGGAGCACTGAAGCTTTCTTT. Its translation: CASSSRRSTEAFF.

The chain joins TRBV6-6 to TRBJ1-1; 8 bases are shared with TRBD1. Losses at the gene ends were 6 bases for V and 1 base for J; bases not matched to a gene: 4. The CDR3 runs 14 residues. Germline V gene sequence: CDR1 MNHNY, CDR2 SVGAGI (reference sequence). CDR3 sequence reads: CASSSGGTNTEAFF. The CDR3 bases are TGTGCCAGCAGCTCAGGGGGCACGAACACTGAAGCTTTCTTT.

The chain links TRBV7-2 to TRBJ1-5, with no clear D. Germline values: CDR1 SGHTA, CDR2 FQGNSA. V dropped 2 bases and J dropped 4 bases, with 6 bases sitting between them. This CDR3 comprises 13 residues. In nucleotides, the CDR3 is TGTGCCAGCAGCTTATGGCAGAATCAGCCCCAGCATTTT. As protein: CASSLWQNQPQHF.

The CDR3 DNA reads TGTGCCAGCAGCGTAGACGGGGGGCCCACCGGGGAGCTGTTTTTT. Its protein product is CASSVDGGPTGELFF. This chain uses TRBV9 with TRBJ2-2, with a weak D call TRBD2 (7 bases). Trimming stripped 0 bases from V and 4 bases from J, with 10 bases between. Germline CDR1 SGDLS, CDR2 YYNGEE. The CDR3 spans 15 residues.

A few counts support this clone. This rearrangement joins TRBV4-3 to TRBJ1-2, with unresolved D. CDR3 length: 14 amino acids. Germline loops: CDR1 LGHNA, CDR2 YSLEER. V was cut by 4 bases and J by 7 bases, with 16 bases left in between. CDR3 loop: CASSLTLGGGGYTF. CDR3 coding DNA: TGCGCCAGCAGCCTAACCCTGGGCGGCGGTGGCTACACCTTC.

V and J are TRBV15 and TRBJ1-2; the match to TRBD1 covers 9 bases. The CDR3 has 16 residues. Per germline, CDR1 LNHNV and CDR2 YYDKDF (reference sequence). J gave up 4 bases and V 0 bases, and 6 bases lay outside the gene matches. CDR3 protein: CATSRDLTGGGYGYTF. CDR3 coding DNA: TGTGCCACCAGCAGAGATCTAACAGGGGGCGGCTATGGCTACACCTTC.

The chain is built from TRBV18 and TRBJ1-6; TRBD1 matches 8 bases. V dropped 4 bases and J dropped 10; count of bases not matched to a gene: 6. This CDR3 spans 14 amino acids. Germline V gene sequence: CDR1 KGHSH, CDR2 LQKENI. As DNA, the CDR3 is TGTGCCAGCTCACTTGGACAGGGCCGCTCACCCCTCCACTTT. It codes for CASSLGQGRSPLHF.

The chain employs TRBV29-1 and TRBJ1-2, with 9 bases identical to TRBD1. V shed 6 bases and J 7 bases; nucleotides not matched to a gene: 12. Germline CDR1 SQVTM, CDR2 ANQGSEA. This CDR3 contains 14 residues. In DNA, the CDR3 is TGCAGCGTCACTACCACAGGGGGCGGAGTTGGCTACACCTTC. Amino acid sequence: CSVTTTGGGVGYTF.

This clone was counted a few times. CDR3 sequence reads: CASSLVGQQPKAYSGNTIYF. CDR3 sequence (DNA): TGTGCCAGCAGCTTAGTCGGACAGCAACCGAAGGCCTACTCTGGAAACACCATATATTTT. The chain employs TRBV7-8 and TRBJ1-3, with a possible D match to TRBD1 (6 bases). This CDR3 has 20 residues. Trimming pared 1 base from V and 0 bases from J, leaving 22 bases between. Per the germline V gene, CDR1 is SGHVS and CDR2 is FQNEAQ.